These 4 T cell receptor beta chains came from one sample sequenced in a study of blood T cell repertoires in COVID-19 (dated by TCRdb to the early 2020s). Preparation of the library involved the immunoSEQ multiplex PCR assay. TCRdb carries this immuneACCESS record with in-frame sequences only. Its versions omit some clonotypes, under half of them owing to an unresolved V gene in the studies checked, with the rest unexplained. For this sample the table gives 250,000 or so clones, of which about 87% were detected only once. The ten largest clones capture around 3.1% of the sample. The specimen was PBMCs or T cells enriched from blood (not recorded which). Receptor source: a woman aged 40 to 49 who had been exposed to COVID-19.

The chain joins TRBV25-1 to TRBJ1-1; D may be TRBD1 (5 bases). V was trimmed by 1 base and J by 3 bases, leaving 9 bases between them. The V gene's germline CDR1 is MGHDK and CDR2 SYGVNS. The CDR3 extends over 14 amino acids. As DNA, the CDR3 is TGTGCCAGCAGTGAATGGGGGGGATACACTGAAGCTTTCTTT. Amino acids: CASSEWGGYTEAFF.

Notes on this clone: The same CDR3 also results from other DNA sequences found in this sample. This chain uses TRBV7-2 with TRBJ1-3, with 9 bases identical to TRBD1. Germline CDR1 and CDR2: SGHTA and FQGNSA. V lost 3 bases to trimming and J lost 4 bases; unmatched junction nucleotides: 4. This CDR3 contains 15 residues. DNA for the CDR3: TGTGCCAGCAGCTTCGGGACAGGGAAAGGAAACACCATATATTTT. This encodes CASSFGTGKGNTIYF.

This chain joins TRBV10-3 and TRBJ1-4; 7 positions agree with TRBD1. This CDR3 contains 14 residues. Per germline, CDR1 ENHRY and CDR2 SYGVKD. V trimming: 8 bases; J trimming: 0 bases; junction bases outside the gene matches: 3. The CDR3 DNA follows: TGTGCCATCCGGGACAGCGCAACTAATGAAAAACTGTTTTTT. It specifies CAIRDSATNEKLFF.

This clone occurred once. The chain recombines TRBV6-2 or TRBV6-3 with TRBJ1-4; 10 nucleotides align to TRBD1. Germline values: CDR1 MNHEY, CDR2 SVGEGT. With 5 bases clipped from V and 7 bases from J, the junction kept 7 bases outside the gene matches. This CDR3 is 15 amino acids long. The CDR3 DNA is TGTGCCAGCAGTCGCCGACAGGGGGCATTTGAAAAACTGTTTTTT. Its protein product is CASSRRQGAFEKLFF.